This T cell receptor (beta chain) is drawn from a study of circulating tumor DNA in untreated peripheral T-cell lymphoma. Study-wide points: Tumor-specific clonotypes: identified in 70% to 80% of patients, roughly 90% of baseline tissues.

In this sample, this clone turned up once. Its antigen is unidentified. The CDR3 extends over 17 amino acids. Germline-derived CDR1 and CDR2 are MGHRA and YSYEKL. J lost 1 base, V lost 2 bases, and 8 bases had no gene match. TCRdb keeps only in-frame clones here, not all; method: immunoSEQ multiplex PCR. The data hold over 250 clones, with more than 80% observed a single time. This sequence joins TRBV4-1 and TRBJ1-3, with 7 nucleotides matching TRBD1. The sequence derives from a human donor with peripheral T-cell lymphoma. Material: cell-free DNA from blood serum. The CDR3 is CASSQRDTTGSGNTIYF. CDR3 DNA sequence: TGCGCCAGCAGCCAAAGGGACACGACAGGGTCTGGAAACACCATATATTTT.